This T cell receptor beta chain is drawn from a study of blood T cell repertoires in COVID-19. Turning to the study itself: T cells, B-cell-depleted T cells, or PBMCs supplied cDNA or gDNA.

Here immunoSEQ multiplex PCR was the method, and the copy in TCRdb shows in-frame clones only, minus some. Of roughly 100,000 clones listed, around 90% are singletons. Germline V gene lookup returns CDR1 SGHNT and CDR2 YYREEE (reference sequence). V shed 1 base and J shed 7 bases, with 15 bases lying between them. This CDR3 is 16 amino acids long. The chain links TRBV5-4 to TRBJ2-6; tentatively, D is TRBD1 (5 bases). Input material: peripheral blood. This TCR was sampled from a man in his fifties or sixties with active or convalescent COVID-19. The CDR3 DNA reads TGTGCCAGCAGCTTGTCCACAGGCGGCAGCGCCAACGTCCTGACTTTC. Amino acids: CASSLSTGGSANVLTF.